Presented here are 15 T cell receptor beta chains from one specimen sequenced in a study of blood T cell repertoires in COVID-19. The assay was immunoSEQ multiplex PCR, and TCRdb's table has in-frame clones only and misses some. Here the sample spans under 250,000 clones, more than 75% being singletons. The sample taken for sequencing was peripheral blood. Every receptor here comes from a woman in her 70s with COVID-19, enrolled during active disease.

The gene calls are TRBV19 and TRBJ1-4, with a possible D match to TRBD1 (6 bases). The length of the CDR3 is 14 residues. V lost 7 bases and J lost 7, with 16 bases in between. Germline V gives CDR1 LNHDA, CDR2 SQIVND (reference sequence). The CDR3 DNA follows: TGTGCCAGTATGGCGGGGGCAGAAGGTGAAAAACTGTTTTTT. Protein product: CASMAGAEGEKLFF.

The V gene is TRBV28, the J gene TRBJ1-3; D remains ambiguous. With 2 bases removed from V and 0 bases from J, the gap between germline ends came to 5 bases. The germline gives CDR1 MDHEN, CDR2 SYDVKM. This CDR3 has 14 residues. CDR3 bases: TGTGCCAGCAGTTTAGCCAGCTCTGGAAACACCATATATTTT. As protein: CASSLASSGNTIYF.

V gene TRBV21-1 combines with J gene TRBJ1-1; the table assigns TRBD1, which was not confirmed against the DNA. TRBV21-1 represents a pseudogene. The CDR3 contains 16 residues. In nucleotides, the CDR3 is TGTGCCAGCAGCCCTAAGGGGCCCAGGCCCCGGCCTGAAGCTTTCTTT. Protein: CASSPKGPRPRPEAFF.

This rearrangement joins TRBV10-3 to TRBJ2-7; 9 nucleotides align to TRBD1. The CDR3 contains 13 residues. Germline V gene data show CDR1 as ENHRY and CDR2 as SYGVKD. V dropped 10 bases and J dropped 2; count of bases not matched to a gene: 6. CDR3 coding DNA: TGTGCCAGTACGGACAGGGGTGCCTACGAGCAGTACTTC. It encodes CASTDRGAYEQYF.

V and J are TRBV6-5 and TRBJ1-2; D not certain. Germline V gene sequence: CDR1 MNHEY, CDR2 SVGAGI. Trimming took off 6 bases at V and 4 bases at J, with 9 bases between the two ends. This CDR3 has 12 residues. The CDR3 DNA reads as TGTGCCAGCAGCGGGAGTACCTATGGCTACACCTTC. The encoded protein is CASSGSTYGYTF.

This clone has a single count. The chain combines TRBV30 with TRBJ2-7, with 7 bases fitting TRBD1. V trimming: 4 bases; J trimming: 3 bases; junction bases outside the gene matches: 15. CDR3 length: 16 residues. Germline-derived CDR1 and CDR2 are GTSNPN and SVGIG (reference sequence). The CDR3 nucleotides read TGTGCCTGGATCCCGAAGACCTGGACAGGTCTCTACGAGCAGTACTTC. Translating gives CAWIPKTWTGLYEQYF.

This chain's CDR3 is CASSWRQGRSAEAFF. In DNA form, the CDR3 reads TGTGCCAGCAGCTGGAGACAGGGAAGGTCGGCTGAAGCTTTCTTT. The gene calls are TRBV5-6 and TRBJ1-1; 7 bases are shared with TRBD1. With V trimmed by 3 bases and J by 6 bases, 11 bases remained unmatched. Germline assignment: CDR1 SGHDT and CDR2 YYEEEE. The CDR3 length is 15 residues.

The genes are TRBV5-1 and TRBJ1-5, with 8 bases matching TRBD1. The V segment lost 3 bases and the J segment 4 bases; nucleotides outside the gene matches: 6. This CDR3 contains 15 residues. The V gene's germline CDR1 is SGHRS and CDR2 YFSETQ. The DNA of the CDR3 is TGCGCCAGCAGCTCCGGGACAGGCACAAATCAGCCCCAGCATTTT. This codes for CASSSGTGTNQPQHF. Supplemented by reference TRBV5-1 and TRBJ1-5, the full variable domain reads KAGVTQTPRYLIKTRGQQVTLSCSPISGHRSVSWYQQTPGQGLQFLFEYFSETQRNKGNFPGRFSGRQFSNSRSEMNVSTLELGDSALYLCASSSGTGTNQPQHFGDGTRLSIL.

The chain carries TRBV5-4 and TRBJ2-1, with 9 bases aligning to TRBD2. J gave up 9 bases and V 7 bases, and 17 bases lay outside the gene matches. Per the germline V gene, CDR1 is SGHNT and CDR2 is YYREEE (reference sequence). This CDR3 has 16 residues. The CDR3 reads CASRSAASGMKAEQFF. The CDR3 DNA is TGTGCCAGCCGAAGTGCGGCTAGCGGGATGAAGGCTGAGCAGTTCTTC.

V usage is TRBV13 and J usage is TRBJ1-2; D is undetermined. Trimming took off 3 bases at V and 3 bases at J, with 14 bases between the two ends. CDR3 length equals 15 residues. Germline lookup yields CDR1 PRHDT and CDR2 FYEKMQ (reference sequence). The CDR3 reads CASSFLGRSDYGYTF. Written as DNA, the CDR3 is TGTGCCAGCAGCTTCCTGGGGAGGAGTGACTATGGCTACACCTTC.

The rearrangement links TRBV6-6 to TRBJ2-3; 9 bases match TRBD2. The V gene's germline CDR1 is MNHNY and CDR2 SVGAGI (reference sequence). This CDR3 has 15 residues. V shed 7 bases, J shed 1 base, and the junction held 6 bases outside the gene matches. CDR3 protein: CASKGGRVGTDTQYF. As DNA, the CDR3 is TGTGCCAGCAAGGGCGGGAGGGTAGGCACAGATACGCAGTATTTT.

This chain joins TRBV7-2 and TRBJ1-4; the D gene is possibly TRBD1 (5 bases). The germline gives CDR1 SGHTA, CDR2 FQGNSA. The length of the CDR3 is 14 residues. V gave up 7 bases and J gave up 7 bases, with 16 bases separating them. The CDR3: CASNQDSTIEKLFF. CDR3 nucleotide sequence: TGTGCCAGCAACCAAGACAGTACCATTGAAAAACTGTTTTTT.

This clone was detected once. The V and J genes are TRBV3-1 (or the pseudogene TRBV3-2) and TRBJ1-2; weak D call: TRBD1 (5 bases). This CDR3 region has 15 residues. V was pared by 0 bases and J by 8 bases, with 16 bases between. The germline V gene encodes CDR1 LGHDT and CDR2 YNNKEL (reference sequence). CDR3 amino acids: CASSQDPGAPFGYTF. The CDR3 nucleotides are TGTGCCAGCAGCCAAGATCCTGGGGCGCCGTTCGGCTACACCTTC.

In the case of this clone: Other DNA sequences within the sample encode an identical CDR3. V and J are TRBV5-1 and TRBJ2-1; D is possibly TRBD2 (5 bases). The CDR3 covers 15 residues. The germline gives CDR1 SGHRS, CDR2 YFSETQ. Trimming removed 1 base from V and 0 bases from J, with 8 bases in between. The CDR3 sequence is CASSLSGSSYNEQFF. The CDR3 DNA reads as TGCGCCAGCAGCTTGAGTGGGAGCTCCTACAATGAGCAGTTCTTC.

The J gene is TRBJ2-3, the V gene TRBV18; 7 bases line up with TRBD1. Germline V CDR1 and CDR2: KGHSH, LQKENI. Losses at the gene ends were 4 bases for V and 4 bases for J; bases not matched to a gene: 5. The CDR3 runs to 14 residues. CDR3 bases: TGTGCCAGCTCACGACGACAGGGTTCAGATACGCAGTATTTT. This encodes CASSRRQGSDTQYF. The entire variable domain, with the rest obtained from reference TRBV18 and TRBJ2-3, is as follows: NAGVMQNPRHLVRRRGQEARLRCSPMKGHSHVYWYRQLPEEGLKFMVYLQKENIIDESGMPKERFSAEFPKEGPSILRIQQVVRGDSAAYFCASSRRQGSDTQYFGPGTRLTVL.